One sample yielded the 7 T cell receptor beta chains listed below, sequenced in a study of CD8+ T cells in alopecia areata. Following RNA extraction, reverse transcription yielded cDNA that acted as the sequencing template. TCRdb's copy holds only in-frame clones and misses some; the assay was immunoSEQ multiplex PCR. Among some 110,000 clones listed, around 53% were seen once. Treatment: oral pan-JAK inhibitor, 5-10 mg twice daily. The sequencing used CD8+ T cells sorted from blood, collected at week 24, from a patient treated with tofacitinib. These receptors all come from a human donor with alopecia areata.

This clone was counted once. This chain joins TRBV27 and TRBJ2-7, with 7 bases aligning to TRBD1. CDR1 and CDR2 from the germline V gene are MNHEY and SMNVEV (reference sequence). With 2 bases clipped from V and 3 bases from J, the junction kept 7 bases outside the gene matches. The CDR3 sequence is 15 residues long. In DNA form, the CDR3 reads TGTGCCAGCAGTTTAAAGGGGGCGGCCTACTACGAGCAGTACTTC. Its translation: CASSLKGAAYYEQYF.

Concerning this clone itself: An end of the junction does not agree with germline; a read error may underlie this. The CDR3 DNA follows: TGTGCTAGCAGCCCTACCATGTACAATGAGCAGTTCTTC. Encoded protein: CASSPTMYNEQFF. The chain has TRBV7-7 and TRBJ2-1; D not resolved. This CDR3 spans 13 amino acids. Germline lookup yields CDR1 SSHAT and CDR2 FNYEAQ (reference sequence).

This chain's CDR3 is CSVEYWGYEQYF. DNA of the CDR3: TGCAGCGTTGAATACTGGGGGTACGAGCAGTACTTC. The V gene is TRBV29-1, the J gene TRBJ2-7; D is tentatively TRBD1 or TRBD2 (5 bases each). The CDR3 contains 12 residues. V shed 2 bases and J shed 4 bases, with 9 bases lying between them. The V gene's germline CDR1 is SQVTM and CDR2 ANQGSEA.

This rearrangement joins TRBV27 to TRBJ1-1; D possibly corresponds to TRBD1 (6 bases). V lost 5 bases and J 8 bases, leaving 15 bases between the germline ends. This CDR3 has 13 residues. Looked up from germline, CDR1 is MNHEY and CDR2 is SMNVEV (reference sequence). The CDR3 here is CASSPGGGAEAFF. CDR3 in DNA: TGTGCCAGCAGTCCCGGAGGGGGGGCGGAAGCTTTCTTT.

Comment on this clone: Other DNA sequences within the sample encode an identical CDR3. J is TRBJ1-1 and V is TRBV5-6, with D uncertain. Per the germline V gene, CDR1 is SGHDT and CDR2 is YYEEEE. The CDR3 contains 12 residues. V was cut by 2 bases and J by 3 bases, with 5 bases left in between. CDR3 residues: CASSFQDTEAFF. The CDR3 nucleotides read TGTGCCAGCAGCTTCCAAGACACTGAAGCTTTCTTT.

V usage is TRBV6-5 and J usage is TRBJ1-6; D gene ambiguous. The germline V gene has CDR1 MNHEY and CDR2 SVGAGI. The CDR3 runs 14 residues. The V end lost 10 bases, the J end lost 6 bases, and 16 bases lay between the germline ends. CDR3 sequence reads: CATGLVGSNSPLHF. The CDR3 nucleotides read TGTGCCACCGGACTGGTAGGGTCTAATTCACCCCTCCACTTT.

The rearrangement links TRBV6-5 to TRBJ2-1, with 10 bases aligning to TRBD2. The CDR3 is 14 residues long. Germline CDR1 reads MNHEY; CDR2 reads SVGAGI. V lost 5 bases and J lost 9; bases outside the gene matches: 7. CDR3 DNA sequence: TGTGCCAGCAGTCCGAGCGGGGGGGCCGGTGAGCAGTTCTTC. Its protein is CASSPSGGAGEQFF.